The 26 T cell receptor beta chains given below trace back to one sample, sequenced in a study of blood T cell repertoires in COVID-19. Profiled with immunoSEQ multiplex PCR; TCRdb holds only in-frame clones, not every one. The sample yields some 50,000 clones, under 90% seen once. Input material: peripheral blood. The source is a man aged 50 to 59 with acute or convalescent COVID-19.

This chain links TRBV27 with TRBJ2-7; weak D call: TRBD2 (8 bases). The CDR3 spans 18 residues. V lost 6 bases to trimming and J lost 2 bases, with 26 bases between them. Germline-derived CDR1 and CDR2 are MNHEY and SMNVEV (reference sequence). The CDR3 reads CASRARQGNSGRPYEQYF. CDR3 in DNA: TGTGCCAGCAGAGCCCGACAGGGCAACAGCGGGAGACCCTACGAGCAGTACTTC.

The chain employs TRBV7-2 and TRBJ2-5; 11 bases are shared with TRBD2. Germline V gene data show CDR1 as SGHTA and CDR2 as FQGNSA. The length of the CDR3 is 16 residues. V shed 4 bases, J shed 1 base, and the junction held 5 bases outside the gene matches. CDR3 in amino acids: CASSSTSGSIQETQYF. The CDR3 DNA follows: TGTGCCAGCAGCTCTACTAGCGGGAGTATCCAAGAGACCCAGTACTTC.

V and J are TRBV10-2 and TRBJ2-7; D not resolved. CDR1 is WSHSY and CDR2 is SAAADI in the germline V gene. Trimming cost V 3 bases and J 2 bases, with 11 bases left between them. The CDR3 sequence is 14 residues long. The CDR3 bases are TGCGCCAGCAGTGATGCAGTGCGGACCTACGAGCAGTACTTC. This encodes CASSDAVRTYEQYF.

V and J are TRBV15 and TRBJ2-7, with 9 nucleotides matching TRBD1. The CDR3 contains 15 residues. J gave up 7 bases and V 0 bases, and 7 bases lay outside the gene matches. The germline gives CDR1 LNHNV, CDR2 YYDKDF (reference sequence). As DNA, the CDR3 is TGTGCCACCAGCAGAGATCCGGGACAGGGTCGGGAGCAGTACTTC. Amino acids: CATSRDPGQGREQYF.

V usage is TRBV6-1 and J usage is TRBJ1-5; TRBD1 is a possible D gene (5 bases). The V end lost 3 bases, the J end lost 4 bases, and 16 bases lay between the germline ends. In germline, CDR1 is MNHNS, CDR2 SASEGT. This CDR3 region has 16 residues. The CDR3 DNA follows: TGTGCCAGCAGTGAGGGTCTTGGGGCCATTAATCAGCCCCAGCATTTT. This encodes CASSEGLGAINQPQHF.

This clone was detected only once. The V call is TRBV25-1, the J call TRBJ2-5, with TRBD2 as a possible D gene (5 bases). The germline V gene encodes CDR1 MGHDK and CDR2 SYGVNS. The CDR3 spans 15 residues. Trimming pared 6 bases from V and 0 bases from J, leaving 14 bases between. The CDR3 reads CASSPGEVYQETQYF. DNA of the CDR3: TGTGCCAGCAGCCCCGGGGAAGTATACCAAGAGACCCAGTACTTC.

For the CDR3, the DNA is TGTGCCAGCCATAGGGGGCGTGAGCCTACTAACTATGGCTACACCTTC. It specifies CASHRGREPTNYGYTF. The J gene is TRBJ1-2, the V gene TRBV2, with 7 bases identical to TRBD1. The CDR3 extends over 16 amino acids. Germline lookup yields CDR1 SNHLY and CDR2 FYNNEI. Trimming cost V 8 bases and J 0 bases; bases outside gene matches: 12.

This CDR3 is CAISESARDRSNQPQHF. Here the CDR3 DNA reads TGTGCCATTTCGGAATCCGCTCGGGACAGAAGCAATCAGCCCCAGCATTTT. This sequence joins TRBV24-1 and TRBJ1-5; 7 bases align to TRBD1. CDR3 size: 17 residues. Germline V gene sequence: CDR1 KGHDR, CDR2 SFDVKD. V shed 11 bases, J shed 1 base, and the junction held 16 bases outside the gene matches.

The genes are TRBV19 and TRBJ1-1, with TRBD1 matching 9 bases. V dropped 5 bases and J dropped 8; count of bases not matched to a gene: 6. There are 13 residues in the CDR3. Germline loops: CDR1 LNHDA, CDR2 SQIVND (reference sequence). This CDR3 is CASSLSGTGEAFF. The CDR3 DNA follows: TGTGCCAGTAGTCTTTCTGGGACAGGGGAAGCTTTCTTT.

The rearrangement links TRBV27 to TRBJ2-7; unclear D gene. The CDR3 runs to 13 residues. Per the germline V gene, CDR1 is MNHEY and CDR2 is SMNVEV (reference sequence). Trimming cost V 2 bases and J 2 bases, with 7 bases left between them. The CDR3 DNA is TGTGCCAGCAGTTTAGGTCAGACCTACGAGCAGTACTTC. This codes for CASSLGQTYEQYF.

The gene calls are TRBV5-1 and TRBJ2-5; 7 nucleotides agree with TRBD2. The CDR3 is 15 amino acids. Germline CDR1 is SGHRS and CDR2 is YFSETQ. V lost 0 bases to trimming and J lost 0 bases; unmatched junction nucleotides: 2. As DNA, the CDR3 is TGCGCCAGCAGCTTGGGACTAGCCCACCAAGAGACCCAGTACTTC. It specifies CASSLGLAHQETQYF.

This rearrangement joins TRBV19 to TRBJ2-1; 10 nucleotides line up with TRBD2. The CDR3 extends over 16 amino acids. Per germline, CDR1 LNHDA and CDR2 SQIVND (reference sequence). V shed 7 bases, J shed 6 bases, and the junction held 12 bases outside the gene matches. The CDR3 sequence is CASNPRGAGGTNEQFF. The CDR3 DNA reads TGTGCCAGTAACCCGCGGGGAGCGGGAGGGACCAATGAGCAGTTCTTC.

The V call is TRBV28, the J call TRBJ2-7; 8 bases are shared with TRBD1. The V and J ends lost 2 bases and 4 bases, in that order; junction bases with no gene match: 4. Germline CDR1 MDHEN, CDR2 SYDVKM. CDR3 size: 14 residues. The CDR3 is CASSLGQGAYEQYF. DNA of the CDR3: TGTGCCAGCAGTTTAGGTCAGGGGGCGTACGAGCAGTACTTC. Full variable domain (outside the CDR3, taken from reference TRBV28 and TRBJ2-7): DVKVTQSSRYLVKRTGEKVFLECVQDMDHENMFWYRQDPGLGLRLIYFSYDVKMKEKGDIPEGYSVSREKKERFSLILESASTNQTSMYLCASSLGQGAYEQYFGPGTRLTVT.

This sequence joins TRBV19 and TRBJ2-2, with 9 bases identical to TRBD1. This CDR3 region has 19 residues. In germline, CDR1 is LNHDA, CDR2 SQIVND (reference sequence). The V segment lost 5 bases and the J segment 5 bases; nucleotides outside the gene matches: 18. The CDR3 region has the DNA TGTGCCAGTAGTCCTCTCCGAGCCGGGACAGGGACCGCGACCGGGGAGCTGTTTTTT. It codes for CASSPLRAGTGTATGELFF.

This chain connects TRBV2 to TRBJ2-1; 10 bases map to TRBD2. CDR3 length equals 15 residues. The germline CDR1 and CDR2 sequences are SNHLY and FYNNEI. Losses at the gene ends were 6 bases for V and 5 bases for J; bases not matched to a gene: 7. Written as DNA, the CDR3 is TGTGCCAGCAGGCCGGGACTAGCGAGTAACAATGAGCAGTTCTTC. This codes for CASRPGLASNNEQFF.

The chain links TRBV3-1 (or the pseudogene TRBV3-2) to TRBJ1-1, with 7 bases lining up with TRBD1. CDR3 length: 14 residues. The V gene's germline CDR1 is LGHDT and CDR2 YNNKEL (reference sequence). With V trimmed by 7 bases and J by 1 base, 6 bases remained unmatched. The CDR3 DNA reads as TGTGCCAGCACGACAGGGTCGGGGAACACTGAAGCTTTCTTT. This sequence encodes CASTTGSGNTEAFF.

CDR3 amino acids: CASSLGDRVMGNTEAFF. The CDR3 coding sequence is TGTGCCAGCAGCTTAGGGGACAGGGTGATGGGGAACACTGAAGCTTTCTTT. This chain links TRBV7-9 with TRBJ1-1; 9 bases are shared with TRBD1. Germline trimming cut 1 base from V and 1 base from J; bases unmatched to any gene: 7. Germline CDR1 and CDR2: SEHNR and FQNEAQ (reference sequence). CDR3 length equals 17 residues.

The V call is TRBV6-6, the J call TRBJ1-6; no firm D call. Germline lookup yields CDR1 MNHNY and CDR2 SVGAGI (reference sequence). The CDR3 sequence is 13 residues long. V was shortened by 2 bases and J by 8 bases, with 7 bases between the two germline ends. This chain's CDR3 is CASSYLYYSPLHF. The CDR3 bases are TGTGCCAGCAGTTACCTTTATTATTCACCCCTCCACTTT.

A single count supports this clone. This sequence joins TRBV21-1 and TRBJ2-2; the DNA was not compared with TRBD2, the D call given in the table. TRBV21-1 is a pseudogene locus. The CDR3 covers 18 residues. The chain's CDR3 is CASSKRGGGQADTGELFF. CDR3 nucleotide sequence: TGTGCCAGCAGCAAAAGGGGGGGAGGGCAGGCCGACACCGGGGAGCTGTTTTTT.

V is TRBV5-8 and J is TRBJ2-7; TRBD2 agrees at 10 bases. Unmatched junction bases numbered 4, after V lost 2 bases and J lost 5 bases. Germline CDR1 reads SGHTS; CDR2 reads YDEGEE. The length of the CDR3 is 14 residues. CDR3 in amino acids: CASSFLAGGDEQYF. The CDR3 coding sequence is TGTGCCAGCAGCTTTTTAGCGGGAGGCGACGAGCAGTACTTC.

This CDR3 reads CASSSTENTEAFF. Here the CDR3 DNA reads TGTGCCAGCTCTTCCACAGAGAACACTGAAGCTTTCTTT. This sequence joins TRBV18 and TRBJ1-1; D not resolved. Trimming took off 6 bases at V and 1 base at J, with 9 bases between the two ends. Per the germline V gene, CDR1 is KGHSH and CDR2 is LQKENI. The CDR3 runs 13 residues.

This chain links TRBV9 with TRBJ2-2; 9 bases agree with TRBD1. V was pared by 4 bases and J by 6 bases, with 7 bases of the junction left unmatched. Germline V gives CDR1 SGDLS, CDR2 YYNGEE. The CDR3 is 15 amino acids. In DNA form, the CDR3 reads TGTGCCAGCAGCCCGGGACAGGGCGTTTCCGGGGAGCTGTTTTTT. This sequence encodes CASSPGQGVSGELFF.

By share of the sample, this clone is medium-sized. No DNA is shown, since the ends of the CDR3 on it are uncertain; the CDR3 is the one TCRdb lists. J is TRBJ2-1 and V is TRBV12-5; the tabulated D call, TRBD1, remains unverified against the DNA. CDR1 is LGHNT, CDR2 FRNRAP, per germline. The CDR3 totals 16 residues, both ends included. The CDR3 region is CASGFGEGVRDNEQFF.

The chain is built from TRBV29-1 and TRBJ2-1; D possibly corresponds to TRBD2 (6 bases). The CDR3 extends over 13 amino acids. The V gene's germline CDR1 is SQVTM and CDR2 ANQGSEA. The V end was cut by 5 bases, the J end by 7 bases, with 15 bases between. CDR3 residues: CSVSSDYANEQFF. The CDR3 DNA sequence: TGCAGCGTTTCTAGCGATTACGCAAATGAGCAGTTCTTC.

J is TRBJ1-3 and V is TRBV28, with TRBD1 as a possible D gene (5 bases). The V end was cut by 5 bases, the J end by 2 bases, with 13 bases between. CDR3 length: 15 residues. In germline, CDR1 is MDHEN, CDR2 SYDVKM. CDR3 sequence (DNA): TGTGCCAGCAGTCAACAGGAAATCGCTGGAAACACCATATATTTT. It translates to CASSQQEIAGNTIYF.

This CDR3 is CASIRGRSGGYNEQFF. CDR3 coding DNA: TGTGCCAGCATCAGGGGTAGGAGCGGGGGTTACAATGAGCAGTTCTTC. The chain joins TRBV7-3 to TRBJ2-1; 8 bases map to TRBD2. This CDR3 has 16 residues. Germline V gene sequence: CDR1 SGHTA, CDR2 FQGTGA. V lost 7 bases to trimming and J lost 4 bases; unmatched junction nucleotides: 12.